This is a list of T cell receptor beta chains from one sample in a study of blood T cell repertoires in COVID-19. Clones were read by immunoSEQ multiplex PCR, and TCRdb kept only the in-frame ones, dropping some. In the table there are some 33,000 clones, around 83% of which are singletons. Source material: peripheral blood. These receptor sequences come from a human donor in a cohort sampled during active COVID-19. The conserved cysteine and the conserved F or W are not part of the CDR3 here. D genes are given only for firm matches.

j_gene,d_gene,v_gene,CDR3aa
TRBJ2-4,TRBD1,TRBV5-1,ASSLRTGRAKNIQY
TRBJ2-2,TRBD1,TRBV7-9,ASSLEKGTAGELF
TRBJ1-6,NA,TRBV19,ATKAGPVNSPLH
TRBJ2-3,TRBD2,TRBV11-2,ASSLVGGTDTQY
TRBJ2-3,NA,TRBV5-1,ASSYAIDSVGTQY
TRBJ2-5,NA,TRBV12-5,ASGIGQLLETQY
TRBJ1-2,NA,TRBV9,ASSPSYVYGYT
TRBJ2-7,NA,TRBV6-2/TRBV6-3,ASSYRAGYEQY
TRBJ2-2,NA,TRBV27,ASSRGAGLGTGELF
TRBJ2-4,NA,TRBV21-1,ASSSRAKNIQY
TRBJ2-1,TRBD2,TRBV18,ASSLTSGGSNEQF
TRBJ2-7,NA,TRBV7-8,ASSLVLSYEQY
TRBJ1-6,NA,TRBV5-1,ASRRREGFNSPLH
TRBJ1-2,NA,TRBV6-5,ASSPNRYGYT
TRBJ2-5,NA,TRBV27,ASSLTRDSAGETQY
TRBJ2-3,NA,TRBV30,AWNYAGGTDTQY
TRBJ2-7,TRBD1,TRBV4-2,ASSPGTAPSYEQY
TRBJ1-2,NA,TRBV10-1,ASSRLPNYGYT
TRBJ1-3,TRBD1,TRBV4-3,ASSQDLARGISGNTIY
TRBJ2-7,NA,TRBV28,ASSSGGSYEQY
TRBJ2-3,TRBD1,TRBV28,ASGTGGVTDTQY
TRBJ2-2,NA,TRBV2,ASSEDRNTGELF
TRBJ2-2,TRBD2,TRBV5-4,ASSSARGRTTGELF
TRBJ2-3,TRBD1,TRBV2,ASSDGTGGDTQY
TRBJ2-7,NA,TRBV2,ASRAGREQY